This TCR beta chain was observed in a study of T cell clones after liver transplantation. About the research overall: Standard immunosuppression, with no induction, continued until 12-24 months after transplant.

Thawed unstimulated PBMCs were FACS-sorted by CD3, CD4 and CD8 into two populations. Trimming removed 5 bases at V and 5 bases at J, with 18 bases between. CDR3 length: 16 amino acids. CDR1 and CDR2 (germline): SGHVS, FNYEAQ. TCRdb keeps only in-frame clones here, not all; method: immunoSEQ multiplex PCR. The sample contains over 100,000 clones, approximately 78% of which appear only once. This receptor was taken from a human donor who received a liver transplant. The source was CD4+ T cells from blood, collected before liver transplant. The chain employs TRBV7-6 and TRBJ2-2; D possibly corresponds to TRBD2 (6 bases). CDR3 DNA: TGTGCCAGCAGCACAGAGACGGGCGCGGGGACCGGGGAGCTGTTTTTT. Protein product: CASSTETGAGTGELFF.